The 14 T cell receptor beta chains in this list originate from one sample, sequenced in a study of cytomegalovirus exposure and HLA in healthy donors. PCR involved 60 Vbeta and 13 Jbeta primers. Sequencing was performed with immunoSEQ multiplex PCR; in TCRdb, only in-frame clones are kept and a portion is missing. The sample has about 130,000 clones; 75% are singletons. The specimen was PBMCs. These receptors all stem from a man aged 30-40 years in good health and CMV-seronegative.

The chain combines TRBV25-1 with TRBJ2-3; D is possibly TRBD2 (6 bases). CDR1 MGHDK and CDR2 SYGVNS come from the germline V gene. Trimming left V 8 bases short and J 2 bases short, with 17 bases between. The CDR3 is 15 amino acids. The CDR3 nucleotides are TGTGCCAGCTTTGATCCTAGCGTACCCACAGATACGCAGTATTTT. It codes for CASFDPSVPTDTQYF. Full variable domain (outside the CDR3, taken from reference TRBV25-1 and TRBJ2-3): EADIYQTPRYLVIGTGKKITLECSQTMGHDKMYWYQQDPGMELHLIHYSYGVNSTEKGDLSSESTVSRIRTEHFPLTLESARPSHTSQYLCASFDPSVPTDTQYFGPGTRLTVL.

The chain has TRBV27 and TRBJ2-2; possibly TRBD1 for D (5 bases). The CDR3 is made up of 16 amino acids. Deletions cut 0 bases from V and 4 bases from J, with 12 bases between. Per the germline V gene, CDR1 is MNHEY and CDR2 is SMNVEV (reference sequence). CDR3 protein: CASSLSARVSTGELFF. The DNA of the CDR3 is TGTGCCAGCAGTTTATCCGCCAGGGTCAGCACCGGGGAGCTGTTTTTT.

This clone was counted only a few times. This chain links TRBV9 with TRBJ1-3; 8 nucleotides match TRBD1. Per the germline V gene, CDR1 is SGDLS and CDR2 is YYNGEE. After removal of 4 bases from V and 2 bases from J, the junction contained 11 bases not matched to a gene. The CDR3 covers 17 residues. This CDR3 is CASSSRQGAITGNTIYF. The DNA for the CDR3 is TGTGCCAGCAGCTCACGTCAGGGGGCAATAACTGGAAACACCATATATTTT.

This rearrangement joins TRBV11-2 to TRBJ1-2; D is ambiguous. The ends were cut back, 0 bases at V and 6 bases at J, with 29 bases in the middle. This CDR3 region has 20 residues. Germline V CDR1 and CDR2: SGHAT, FQNNGV. CDR3 DNA sequence: TGTGCCAGCAGCTTAGATCTTTCGGGGAAGAAACGTGATAGTAATGATGGCTACACCTTC. Its protein is CASSLDLSGKKRDSNDGYTF.

The chain links TRBV9 to TRBJ2-3, with a weak D call TRBD2 (5 bases). Germline V CDR1 and CDR2: SGDLS, YYNGEE. The CDR3 has 14 residues. Trimming cost V 0 bases and J 2 bases, with 7 bases left between them. CDR3 loop: CASSVASFTDTQYF. In DNA, the CDR3 is TGTGCCAGCAGCGTAGCTAGCTTCACAGATACGCAGTATTTT.

The chain joins TRBV30 to TRBJ1-3; possible D gene TRBD1, 6 bases. CDR1 and CDR2 (germline): GTSNPN, SVGIG (reference sequence). This CDR3 has 13 amino acids. The V and J ends lost 4 bases and 4 bases respectively, with 11 bases between them. The CDR3 is CAWKAGAGNTIYF. The CDR3 nucleotides are TGTGCCTGGAAGGCGGGGGCCGGAAACACCATATATTTT.

This clone was detected a few times. The chain carries TRBV14 and TRBJ1-5; D remains unclear. Germline values: CDR1 SGHDN, CDR2 FVKESK. CDR3 length: 12 residues. The ends were cut back, 3 bases at V and 9 bases at J, with 9 bases in the middle. The CDR3 DNA sequence: TGTGCCAGCAGCCATACGGAGCGGCCCCAGCATTTT. Translating gives CASSHTERPQHF.

This sequence joins TRBV9 and TRBJ2-1; maybe TRBD1 (6 bases). CDR3 size: 14 residues. The V gene's germline CDR1 is SGDLS and CDR2 YYNGEE. The V gene lost 4 bases and the J gene lost 12 bases, with 20 bases spanning the gap. The CDR3 sequence: CASSPRTDGASQFF. The CDR3 bases are TGTGCCAGCAGCCCGCGGACAGATGGTGCCTCGCAGTTCTTC.

V usage is TRBV5-8 and J usage is TRBJ2-3; the match to TRBD1 covers 7 bases. CDR3 length equals 14 residues. J gave up 4 bases and V 0 bases, and 2 bases lay outside the gene matches. The germline gives CDR1 SGHTS, CDR2 YDEGEE. CDR3 amino acids: CASSLDRGADTQYF. For the CDR3, the DNA is TGTGCCAGCAGCTTGGACAGGGGTGCAGATACGCAGTATTTT.

In its sample, this clone was seen a few times. The chain is built from TRBV29-1 and TRBJ1-1, with TRBD1 identical over 11 bases. With V trimmed by 7 bases and J by 6 bases, 10 bases remained unmatched. This CDR3 spans 14 amino acids. Germline CDR1 and CDR2: SQVTM and ANQGSEA. Written as DNA, the CDR3 is TGCAGCGCCGGGACAGGGGGGAGTTGGTCTGAAGCTTTCTTT. Protein: CSAGTGGSWSEAFF.

This clone was counted only a few times. The V and J genes are TRBV5-6 and TRBJ1-4; no clear D gene. The V and J ends lost 3 bases and 5 bases respectively, with 8 bases between them. Germline V gives CDR1 SGHDT, CDR2 YYEEEE. The CDR3 is made up of 13 amino acids. The DNA for the CDR3 is TGTGCCAGCAGCTCTGCAGCGAATGAAAAACTGTTTTTT. The encoded protein is CASSSAANEKLFF.

The rearrangement links TRBV5-1 to TRBJ2-3, with 9 bases fitting TRBD1. V was clipped by 1 base and J by 0 bases; unmatched bases: 3. The CDR3 is 16 amino acids. Per the germline V gene, CDR1 is SGHRS and CDR2 is YFSETQ. The CDR3 coding sequence is TGCGCCAGCAGCTTGCTACAGGGGGCAAGCACAGATACGCAGTATTTT. It translates to CASSLLQGASTDTQYF.

The table lists this clone with a count of one. The chain links TRBV30 to TRBJ2-5, with TRBD1 matching over 7 bases. The length of the CDR3 is 15 residues. Germline CDR1 and CDR2: GTSNPN and SVGIG (reference sequence). V was clipped by 2 bases and J by 5 bases; unmatched bases: 11. CDR3 nucleotide sequence: TGTGCCTGGAGTCCGGGGAAGGGGGCGCGGGAGACCCAGTACTTC. This translates into CAWSPGKGARETQYF.

The chain recombines TRBV11-2 with TRBJ2-5; 7 bases are shared with TRBD2. The ends lost 6 bases at V and 2 bases at J; junction bases unmatched: 9. CDR1 is SGHAT and CDR2 is FQNNGV in the germline V gene. This CDR3 contains 15 residues. The CDR3 DNA sequence: TGTGCCAGCAGACCGCCACCGGGGGGTCAAGAGACCCAGTACTTC. Protein product: CASRPPPGGQETQYF.